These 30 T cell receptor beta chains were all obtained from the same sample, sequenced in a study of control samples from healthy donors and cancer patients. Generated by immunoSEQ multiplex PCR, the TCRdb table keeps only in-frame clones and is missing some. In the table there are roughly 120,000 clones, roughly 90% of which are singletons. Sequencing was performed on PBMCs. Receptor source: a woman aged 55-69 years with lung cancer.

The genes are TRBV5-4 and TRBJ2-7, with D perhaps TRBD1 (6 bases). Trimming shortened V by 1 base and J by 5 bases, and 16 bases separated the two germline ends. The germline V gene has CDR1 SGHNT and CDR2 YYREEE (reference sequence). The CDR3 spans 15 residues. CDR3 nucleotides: TGTGCCAGCAGCTTGTATTCCAGGGACAACCACGAGCAGTACTTC. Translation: CASSLYSRDNHEQYF.

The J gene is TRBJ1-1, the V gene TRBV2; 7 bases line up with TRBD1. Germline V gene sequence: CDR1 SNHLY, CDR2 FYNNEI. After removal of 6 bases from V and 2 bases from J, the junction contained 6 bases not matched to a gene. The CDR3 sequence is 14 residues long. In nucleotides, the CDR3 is TGTGCCAGCAGGATCGACAGGGTTAACACTGAAGCTTTCTTT. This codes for CASRIDRVNTEAFF. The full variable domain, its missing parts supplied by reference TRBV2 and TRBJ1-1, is EPEVTQTPSHQVTQMGQEVILRCVPISNHLYFYWYRQILGQKVEFLVSFYNNEISEKSEIFDDQFSVERPDGSNFTLKIRSTKLEDSAMYFCASRIDRVNTEAFFGQGTRLTVV.

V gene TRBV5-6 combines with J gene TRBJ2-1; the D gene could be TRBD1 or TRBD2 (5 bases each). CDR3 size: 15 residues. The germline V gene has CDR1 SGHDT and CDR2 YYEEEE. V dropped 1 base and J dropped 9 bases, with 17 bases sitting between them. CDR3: CASSLWASSGGEQFF. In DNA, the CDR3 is TGTGCCAGCAGCTTGTGGGCCTCTAGTGGGGGTGAGCAGTTCTTC.

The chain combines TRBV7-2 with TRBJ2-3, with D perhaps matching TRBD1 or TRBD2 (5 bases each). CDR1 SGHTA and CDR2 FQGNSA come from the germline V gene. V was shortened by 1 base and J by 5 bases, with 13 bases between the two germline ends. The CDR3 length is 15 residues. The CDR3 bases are TGTGCCAGCAGCTTAGGGAACGGGGCCGGAGATACGCAGTATTTT. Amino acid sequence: CASSLGNGAGDTQYF.

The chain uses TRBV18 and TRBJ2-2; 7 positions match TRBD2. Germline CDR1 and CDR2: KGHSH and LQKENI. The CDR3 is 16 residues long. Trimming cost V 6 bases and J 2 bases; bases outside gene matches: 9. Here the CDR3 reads CASSNAGVRNTGELFF. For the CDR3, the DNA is TGTGCCAGCTCTAACGCGGGAGTTAGAAACACCGGGGAGCTGTTTTTT.

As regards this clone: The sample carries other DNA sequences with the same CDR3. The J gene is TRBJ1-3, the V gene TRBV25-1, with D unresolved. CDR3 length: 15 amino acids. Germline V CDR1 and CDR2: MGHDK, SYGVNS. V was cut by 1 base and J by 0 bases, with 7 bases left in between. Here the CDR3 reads CASSEFRSSGNTIYF. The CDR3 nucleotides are TGTGCCAGCAGTGAATTCAGGAGCTCTGGAAACACCATATATTTT.

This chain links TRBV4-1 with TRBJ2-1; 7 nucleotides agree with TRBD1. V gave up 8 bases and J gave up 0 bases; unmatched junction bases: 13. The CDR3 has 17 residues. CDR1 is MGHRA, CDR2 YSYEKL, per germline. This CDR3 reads CASGTHRDSSSYNEQFF. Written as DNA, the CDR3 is TGCGCCAGCGGGACACACCGGGACAGCAGCTCCTACAATGAGCAGTTCTTC.

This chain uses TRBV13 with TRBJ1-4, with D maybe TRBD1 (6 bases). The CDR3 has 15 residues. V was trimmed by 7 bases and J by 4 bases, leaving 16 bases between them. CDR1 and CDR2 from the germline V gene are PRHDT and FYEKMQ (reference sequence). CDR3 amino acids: CASTLTGRFNEKLFF. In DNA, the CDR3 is TGTGCCAGCACCCTAACAGGGCGTTTTAATGAAAAACTGTTTTTT.

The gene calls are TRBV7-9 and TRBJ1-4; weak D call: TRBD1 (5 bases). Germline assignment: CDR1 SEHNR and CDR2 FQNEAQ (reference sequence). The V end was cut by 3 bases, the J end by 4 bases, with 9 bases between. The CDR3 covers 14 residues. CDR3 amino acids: CASSLGQLNEKLFF. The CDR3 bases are TGTGCCAGCAGCTTGGGGCAGCTTAATGAAAAACTGTTTTTT.

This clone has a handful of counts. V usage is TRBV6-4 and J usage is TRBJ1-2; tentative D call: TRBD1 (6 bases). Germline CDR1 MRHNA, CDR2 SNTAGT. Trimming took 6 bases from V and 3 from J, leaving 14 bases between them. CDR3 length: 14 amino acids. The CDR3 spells CASRQGLVDYGYTF. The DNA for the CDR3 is TGTGCCAGCAGACAGGGTCTTGTCGACTATGGCTACACCTTC.

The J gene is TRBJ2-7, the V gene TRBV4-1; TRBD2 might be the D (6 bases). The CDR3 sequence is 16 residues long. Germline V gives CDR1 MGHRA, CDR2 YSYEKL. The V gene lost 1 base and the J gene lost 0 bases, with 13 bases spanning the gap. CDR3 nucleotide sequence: TGCGCCAGCAGCCAAGCCGGGACTCCCCTCTCCTACGAGCAGTACTTC. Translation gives CASSQAGTPLSYEQYF.

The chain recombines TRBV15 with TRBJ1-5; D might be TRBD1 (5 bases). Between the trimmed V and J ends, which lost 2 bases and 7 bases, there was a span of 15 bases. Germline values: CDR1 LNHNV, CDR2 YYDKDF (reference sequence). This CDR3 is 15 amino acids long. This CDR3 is CATSRPAGRNQPQHF. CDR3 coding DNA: TGTGCCACCAGCAGACCGGCAGGGAGAAACCAGCCCCAGCATTTT.

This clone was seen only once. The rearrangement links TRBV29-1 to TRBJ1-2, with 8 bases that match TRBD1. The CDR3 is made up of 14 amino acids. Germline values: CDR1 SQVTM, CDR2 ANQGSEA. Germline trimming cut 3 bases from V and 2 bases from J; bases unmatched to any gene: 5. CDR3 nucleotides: TGCAGCGTTGACCTTGGGACAGGCAACTATGGCTACACCTTC. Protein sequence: CSVDLGTGNYGYTF. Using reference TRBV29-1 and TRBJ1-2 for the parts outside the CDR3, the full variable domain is SAVISQKPSRDICQRGTSLTIQCQVDSQVTMMFWYRQQPGQSLTLIATANQGSEATYESGFVIDKFPISRPNLTFSTLTVSNMSPEDSSIYLCSVDLGTGNYGYTFGSGTRLTVV.

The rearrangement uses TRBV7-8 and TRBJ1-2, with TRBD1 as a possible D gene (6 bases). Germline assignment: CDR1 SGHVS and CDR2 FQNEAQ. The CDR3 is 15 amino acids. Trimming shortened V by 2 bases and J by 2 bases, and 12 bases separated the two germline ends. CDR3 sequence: CASSLNAGTNYGYTF. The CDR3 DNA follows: TGTGCCAGCAGCTTAAATGCGGGGACAAACTATGGCTACACCTTC.

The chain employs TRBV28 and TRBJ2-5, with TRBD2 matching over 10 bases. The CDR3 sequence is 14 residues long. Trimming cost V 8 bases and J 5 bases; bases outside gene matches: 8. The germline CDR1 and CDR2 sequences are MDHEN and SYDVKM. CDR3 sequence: CASGGTSVGETQYF. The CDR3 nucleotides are TGTGCCAGCGGCGGGACTAGCGTAGGGGAGACCCAGTACTTC.

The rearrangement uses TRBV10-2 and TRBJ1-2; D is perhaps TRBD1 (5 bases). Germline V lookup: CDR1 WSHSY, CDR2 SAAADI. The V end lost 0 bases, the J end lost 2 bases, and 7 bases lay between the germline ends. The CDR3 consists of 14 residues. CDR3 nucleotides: TGCGCCAGCAGTGAGTCCCGGGGGAACTATGGCTACACCTTC. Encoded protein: CASSESRGNYGYTF.

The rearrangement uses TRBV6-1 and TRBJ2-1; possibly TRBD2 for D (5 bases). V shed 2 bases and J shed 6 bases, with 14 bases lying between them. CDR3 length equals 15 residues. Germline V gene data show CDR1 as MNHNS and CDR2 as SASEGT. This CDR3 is CASSELTSSRNEQFF. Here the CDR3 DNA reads TGTGCCAGCAGTGAACTCACTAGTTCTCGCAATGAGCAGTTCTTC.

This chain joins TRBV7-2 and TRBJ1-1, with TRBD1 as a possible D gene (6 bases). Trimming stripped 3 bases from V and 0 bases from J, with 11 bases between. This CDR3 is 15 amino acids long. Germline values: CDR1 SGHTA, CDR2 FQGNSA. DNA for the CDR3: TGTGCCAGCAGCTTTAGAAGGGGGTTGAACACTGAAGCTTTCTTT. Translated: CASSFRRGLNTEAFF.

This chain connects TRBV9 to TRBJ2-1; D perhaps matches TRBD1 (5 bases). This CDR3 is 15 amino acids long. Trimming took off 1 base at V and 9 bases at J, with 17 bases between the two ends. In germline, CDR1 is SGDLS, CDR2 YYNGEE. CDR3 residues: CASSVSGQGIGEQFF. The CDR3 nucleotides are TGTGCCAGCAGCGTATCCGGGCAGGGAATAGGTGAGCAGTTCTTC.

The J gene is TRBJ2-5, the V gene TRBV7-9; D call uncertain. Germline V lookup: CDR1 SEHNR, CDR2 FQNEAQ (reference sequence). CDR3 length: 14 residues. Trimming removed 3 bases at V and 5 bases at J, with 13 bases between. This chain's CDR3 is CASSLGFGSETQYF. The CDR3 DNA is TGTGCCAGCAGCTTGGGTTTTGGTTCCGAGACCCAGTACTTC.

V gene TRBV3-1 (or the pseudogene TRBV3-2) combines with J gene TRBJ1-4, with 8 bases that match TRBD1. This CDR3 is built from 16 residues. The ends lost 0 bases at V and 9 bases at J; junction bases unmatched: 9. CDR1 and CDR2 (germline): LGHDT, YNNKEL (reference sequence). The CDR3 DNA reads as TGTGCCAGCAGCCAAGATAAGTTAACAGGGGGGAAAAAACTGTTTTTT. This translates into CASSQDKLTGGKKLFF.

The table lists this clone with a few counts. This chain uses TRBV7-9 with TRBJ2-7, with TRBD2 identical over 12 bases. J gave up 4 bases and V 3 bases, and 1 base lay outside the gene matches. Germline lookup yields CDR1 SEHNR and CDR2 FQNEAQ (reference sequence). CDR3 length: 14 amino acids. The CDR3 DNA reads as TGTGCCAGCAGCTTGACTAGCGGGAGTTACGAGCAGTACTTC. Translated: CASSLTSGSYEQYF.

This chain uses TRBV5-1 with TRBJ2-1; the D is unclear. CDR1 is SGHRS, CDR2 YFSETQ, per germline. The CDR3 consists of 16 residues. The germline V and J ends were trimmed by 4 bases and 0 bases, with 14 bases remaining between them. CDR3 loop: CASSAQRRISYNEQFF. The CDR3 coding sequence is TGCGCCAGCAGCGCCCAACGGCGTATCTCCTACAATGAGCAGTTCTTC.

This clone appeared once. Here the CDR3 reads CASSSNSGANVLTF. The CDR3 DNA reads as TGCGCCAGCAGCTCCAACTCTGGGGCCAACGTCCTGACTTTC. The V gene is TRBV5-1, the J gene TRBJ2-6, with unresolved D. Trimming shortened V by 3 bases and J by 0 bases, and 4 bases separated the two germline ends. The CDR3 consists of 14 residues. Germline CDR1 SGHRS, CDR2 YFSETQ.

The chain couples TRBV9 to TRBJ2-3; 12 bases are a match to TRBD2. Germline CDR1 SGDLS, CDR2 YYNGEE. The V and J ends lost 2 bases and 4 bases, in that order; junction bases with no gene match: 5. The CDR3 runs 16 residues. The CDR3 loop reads CASSVLTSGRSDTQYF. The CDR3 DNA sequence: TGTGCCAGCAGCGTCCTTACTAGCGGGAGGTCAGATACGCAGTATTTT.

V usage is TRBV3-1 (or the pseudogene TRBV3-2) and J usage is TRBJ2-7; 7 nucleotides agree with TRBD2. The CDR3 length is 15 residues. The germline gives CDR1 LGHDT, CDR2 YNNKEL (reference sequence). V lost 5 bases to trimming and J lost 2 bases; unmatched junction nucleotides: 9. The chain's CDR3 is CASSEGASGAYEQYF. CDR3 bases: TGTGCCAGCAGCGAGGGAGCTAGCGGCGCCTACGAGCAGTACTTC.

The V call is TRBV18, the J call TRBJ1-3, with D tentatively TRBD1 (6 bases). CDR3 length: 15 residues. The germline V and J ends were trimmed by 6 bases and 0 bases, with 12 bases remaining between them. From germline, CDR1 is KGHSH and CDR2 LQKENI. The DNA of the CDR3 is TGTGCCAGCTCGCTCAGGGGCGGCTCTGGAAACACCATATATTTT. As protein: CASSLRGGSGNTIYF.

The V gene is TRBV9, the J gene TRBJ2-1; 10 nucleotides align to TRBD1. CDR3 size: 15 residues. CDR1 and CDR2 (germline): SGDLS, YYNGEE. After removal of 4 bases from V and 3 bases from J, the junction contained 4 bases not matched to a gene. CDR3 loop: CASSPGQGNYNEQFF. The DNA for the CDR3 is TGTGCCAGCAGCCCGGGACAGGGGAACTACAATGAGCAGTTCTTC.

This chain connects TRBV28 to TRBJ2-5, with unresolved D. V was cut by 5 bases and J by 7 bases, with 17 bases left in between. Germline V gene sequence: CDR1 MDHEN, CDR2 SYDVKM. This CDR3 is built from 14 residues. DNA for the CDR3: TGTGCCAGCAGTCTGGGGTACCCCCCCGGGACCCAGTACTTC. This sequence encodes CASSLGYPPGTQYF.

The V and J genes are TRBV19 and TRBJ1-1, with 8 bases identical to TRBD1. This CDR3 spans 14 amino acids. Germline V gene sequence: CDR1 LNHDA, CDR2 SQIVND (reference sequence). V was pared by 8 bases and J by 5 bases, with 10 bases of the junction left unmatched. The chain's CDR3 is CASGTGGWETEAFF. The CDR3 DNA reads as TGTGCCAGTGGTACAGGGGGGTGGGAGACTGAAGCTTTCTTT.